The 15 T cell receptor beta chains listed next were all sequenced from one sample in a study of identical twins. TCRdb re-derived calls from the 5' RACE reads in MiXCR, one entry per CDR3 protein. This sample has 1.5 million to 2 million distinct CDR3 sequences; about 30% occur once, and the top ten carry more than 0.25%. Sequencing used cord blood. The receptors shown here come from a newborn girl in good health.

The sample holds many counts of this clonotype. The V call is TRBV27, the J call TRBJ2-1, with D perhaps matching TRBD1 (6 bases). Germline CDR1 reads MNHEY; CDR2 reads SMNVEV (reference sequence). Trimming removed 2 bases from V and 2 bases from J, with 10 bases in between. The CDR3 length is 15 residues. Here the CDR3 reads CASSLGQSTYNEQFF. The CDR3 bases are TGTGCCAGCAGTTTAGGACAGTCCACCTACAATGAGCAGTTCTTC.

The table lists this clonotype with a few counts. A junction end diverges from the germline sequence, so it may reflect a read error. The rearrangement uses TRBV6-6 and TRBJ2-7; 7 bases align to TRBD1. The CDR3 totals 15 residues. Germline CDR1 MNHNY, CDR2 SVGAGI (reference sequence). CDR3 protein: CASSYSGGVSYEQYF. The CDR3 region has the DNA TGTGCCAGCAGCTACTCAGGGGGAGTGTCCTACGAGCAGTACTTC.

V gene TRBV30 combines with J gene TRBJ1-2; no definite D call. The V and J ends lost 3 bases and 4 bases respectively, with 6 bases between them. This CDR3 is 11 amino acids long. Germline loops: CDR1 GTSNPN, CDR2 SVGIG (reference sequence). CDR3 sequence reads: CAWRRAYGYTF. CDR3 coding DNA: TGTGCCTGGAGACGGGCCTATGGCTACACCTTC. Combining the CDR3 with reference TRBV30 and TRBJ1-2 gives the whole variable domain SQTIHQWPATLVQPVGSPLSLECTVEGTSNPNLYWYRQAAGRGLQLLFYSVGIGQISSEVPQNLSASRPQDRQFILSSKKLLLSDSGFYLCAWRRAYGYTFGSGTRLTVV.

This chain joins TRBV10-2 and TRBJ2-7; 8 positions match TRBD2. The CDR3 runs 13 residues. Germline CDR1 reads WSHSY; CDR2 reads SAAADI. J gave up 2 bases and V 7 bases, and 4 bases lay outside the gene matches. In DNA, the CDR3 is TGCGCCAGCACAGGACTAGCCCCCTACGAGCAGTACTTC. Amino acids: CASTGLAPYEQYF.

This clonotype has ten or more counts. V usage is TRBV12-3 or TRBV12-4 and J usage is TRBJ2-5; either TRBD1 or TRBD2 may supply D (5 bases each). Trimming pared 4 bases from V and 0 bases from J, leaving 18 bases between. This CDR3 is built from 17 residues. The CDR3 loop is CASSSLEGLPYQETQYF. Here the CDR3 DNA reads TGTGCCAGCAGTTCCCTCGAGGGGCTCCCGTACCAAGAGACCCAGTACTTC.

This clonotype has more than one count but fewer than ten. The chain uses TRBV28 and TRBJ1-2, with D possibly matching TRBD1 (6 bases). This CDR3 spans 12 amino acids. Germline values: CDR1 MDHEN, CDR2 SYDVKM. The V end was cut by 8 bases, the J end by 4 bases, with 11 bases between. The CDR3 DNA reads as TGTGCCAGCGGTAAAGGGGGCTATGGCTACACCTTC. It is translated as CASGKGGYGYTF.

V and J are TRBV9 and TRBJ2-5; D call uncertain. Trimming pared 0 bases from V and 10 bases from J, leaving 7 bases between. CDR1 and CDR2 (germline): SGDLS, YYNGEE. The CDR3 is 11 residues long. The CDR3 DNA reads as TGTGCCAGCAGCGTAGTAGGGCTCCAGTACTTC. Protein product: CASSVVGLQYF.

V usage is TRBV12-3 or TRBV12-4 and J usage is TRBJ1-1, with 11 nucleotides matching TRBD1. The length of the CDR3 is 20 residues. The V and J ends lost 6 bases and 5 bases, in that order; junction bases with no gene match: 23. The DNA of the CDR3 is TGTGCCAGCAGCCCCCGTGGTTTTCGTATATTGGACAGGGGGCTAACTGAAGCTTTCTTT. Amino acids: CASSPRGFRILDRGLTEAFF.

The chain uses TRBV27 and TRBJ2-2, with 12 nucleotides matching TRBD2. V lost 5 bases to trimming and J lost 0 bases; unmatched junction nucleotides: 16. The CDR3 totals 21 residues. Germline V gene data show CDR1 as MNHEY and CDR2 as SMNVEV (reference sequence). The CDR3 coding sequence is TGTGCCAGCAGTCTGCAACTCCTGGGGCTAGCGGGAGGGTCGAACACCGGGGAGCTGTTTTTT. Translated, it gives CASSLQLLGLAGGSNTGELFF.

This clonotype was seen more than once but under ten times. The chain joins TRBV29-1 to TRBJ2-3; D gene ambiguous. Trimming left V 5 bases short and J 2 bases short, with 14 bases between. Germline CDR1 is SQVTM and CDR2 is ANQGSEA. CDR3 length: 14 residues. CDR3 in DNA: TGCAGCGTTTTCGGGCCTCGATCCACAGATACGCAGTATTTT. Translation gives CSVFGPRSTDTQYF.

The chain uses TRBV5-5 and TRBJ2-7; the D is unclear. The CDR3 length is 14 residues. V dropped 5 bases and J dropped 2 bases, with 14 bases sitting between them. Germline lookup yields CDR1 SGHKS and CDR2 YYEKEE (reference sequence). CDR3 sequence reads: CASRISVGPYEQYF. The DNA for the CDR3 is TGTGCCAGCAGAATTTCCGTTGGACCCTACGAGCAGTACTTC.

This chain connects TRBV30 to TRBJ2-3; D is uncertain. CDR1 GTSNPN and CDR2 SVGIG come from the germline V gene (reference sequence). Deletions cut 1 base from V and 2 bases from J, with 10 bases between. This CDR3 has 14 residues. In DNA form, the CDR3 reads TGTGCCTGGAGTGGTGGTCTCCTCACAGATACGCAGTATTTT. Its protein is CAWSGGLLTDTQYF.

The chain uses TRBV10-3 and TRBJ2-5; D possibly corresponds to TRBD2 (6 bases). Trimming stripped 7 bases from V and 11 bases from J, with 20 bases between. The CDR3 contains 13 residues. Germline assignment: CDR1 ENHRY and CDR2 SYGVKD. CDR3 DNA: TGTGCCATCAAAGGGCTAGCGTACAATGAGCAGTACTTC. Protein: CAIKGLAYNEQYF.

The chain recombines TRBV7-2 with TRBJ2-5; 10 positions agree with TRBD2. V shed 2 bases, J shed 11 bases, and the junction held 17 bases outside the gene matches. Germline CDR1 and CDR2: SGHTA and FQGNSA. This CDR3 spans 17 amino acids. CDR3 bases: TGTGCCAGCAGCTTAAACCGACTAGCGGGCCCCTACAATGAGCAGTACTTC. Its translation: CASSLNRLAGPYNEQYF.

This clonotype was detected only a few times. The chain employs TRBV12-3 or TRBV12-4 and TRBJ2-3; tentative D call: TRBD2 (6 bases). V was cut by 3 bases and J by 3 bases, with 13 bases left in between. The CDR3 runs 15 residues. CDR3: CASSFRGGETDTQYF. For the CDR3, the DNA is TGTGCCAGCAGTTTCCGGGGCGGGGAGACAGATACGCAGTATTTT.